This TCR beta chain was sequenced in a study of T cells in localized non-small cell lung cancer. Worth noting for this clone: What it binds is unknown.

The protocol was immunoSEQ multiplex PCR, while the TCRdb copy is restricted to in-frame clones and leaves out a portion. This sample has tens of thousands of clones, with around 90% found just once. Overall study results and limits: With higher T cell density in blood came longer overall survival. Heterogeneity stays possible, as sequencing covered only one tumor region. The appearance of a median roughly 61 of the top 100 tumor clones was seen in adjacent lung. Uninvolved nearby lung showed the greatest T cell clonality, exceeding that found in tumor.

This clonotype was sampled from a man between 40 and 70 years old with stage I squamous cell lung carcinoma. The source material was peripheral blood, sampled before any cancer treatment.

The CDR3 sequence: CASSPQGANEQYF. In nucleotides, the CDR3 is TGTGCCAGCTCACCACAGGGAGCGAACGAGCAGTACTTC. V and J are TRBV18 and TRBJ2-7; TRBD2 might be the D (5 bases). The ends were cut back, 1 base at V and 5 bases at J, with 9 bases in the middle. Germline-derived CDR1 and CDR2 are KGHSH and LQKENI. The CDR3 length is 13 residues.